Following are 2 T cell receptor beta chains from one sample sequenced in a study of T cell repertoires in cytomegalovirus infection. TCRdb itself ran the reads through MiXCR, one entry per CDR3 protein. The sample carries 680,000 or so distinct CDR3 sequences, about a third recorded once. The sequencing sample was made of PBMCs. All receptors come from a human donor in good health (CMV status not recorded). Some clones in this sample may be carry-over from other donors' samples.

Ten or more counts support this clonotype. The rearrangement joins TRBV7-2 to TRBJ2-2, with D possibly matching TRBD2 (5 bases). CDR1 is SGHTA and CDR2 is FQGNSA in the germline V gene. This CDR3 contains 15 residues. V lost 2 bases, J lost 7 bases, and 14 bases lay in between. The CDR3 nucleotides are TGTGCCAGCAGCTTATCTCCGGGGTACAGCGGGGAGCTGTTTTTT. Translation: CASSLSPGYSGELFF.

The chain carries TRBV7-9 and TRBJ2-5; no reliable D call. The germline gives CDR1 SEHNR, CDR2 FQNEAQ (reference sequence). The CDR3 consists of 11 residues. Trimming took off 8 bases at V and 6 bases at J, with 10 bases between the two ends. CDR3 in DNA: TGTGCCAGCCAACGAGAAAAGACCCAGTACTTC. It encodes CASQREKTQYF.